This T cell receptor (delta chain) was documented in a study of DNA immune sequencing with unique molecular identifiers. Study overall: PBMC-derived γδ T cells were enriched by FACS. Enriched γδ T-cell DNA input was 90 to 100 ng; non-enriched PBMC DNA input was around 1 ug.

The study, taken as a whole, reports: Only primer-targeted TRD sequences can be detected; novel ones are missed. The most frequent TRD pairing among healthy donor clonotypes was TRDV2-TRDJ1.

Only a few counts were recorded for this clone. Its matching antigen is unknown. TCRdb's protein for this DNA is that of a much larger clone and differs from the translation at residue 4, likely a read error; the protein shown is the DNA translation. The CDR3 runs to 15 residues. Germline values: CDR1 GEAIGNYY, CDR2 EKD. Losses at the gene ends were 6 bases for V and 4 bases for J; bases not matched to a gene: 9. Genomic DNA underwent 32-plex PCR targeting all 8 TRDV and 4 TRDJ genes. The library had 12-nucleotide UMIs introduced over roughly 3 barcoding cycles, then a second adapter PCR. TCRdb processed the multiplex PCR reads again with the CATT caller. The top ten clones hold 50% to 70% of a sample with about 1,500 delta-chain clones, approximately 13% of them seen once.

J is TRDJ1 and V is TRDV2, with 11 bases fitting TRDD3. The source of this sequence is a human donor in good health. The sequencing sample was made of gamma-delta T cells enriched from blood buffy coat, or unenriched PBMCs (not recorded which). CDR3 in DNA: TGTGCCTGTTCCCAACTGGGGGATAGGGACGATAAACTCATCTTT. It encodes CACSQLGDRDDKLIF.